The next 18 T cell receptor beta chains were all read from a single sample in a study of early T cells in non-severe SARS-CoV-2 infection. TCRdb passed the 5' RACE reads through MiXCR, listing each CDR3 protein once. In the table there are some 40,000 distinct CDR3 sequences, 3.9% of which are singletons. The sequenced sample was whole blood. The receptors derive from an adult who was a healthcare worker with PCR-confirmed SARS-CoV-2 infection or an uninfected control (not recorded which).

This clonotype was counted many times. V gene TRBV7-9 combines with J gene TRBJ2-2, with 7 bases aligning to TRBD1. The CDR3 contains 18 residues. J lost 2 bases, V lost 5 bases, and 14 bases had no gene match. The germline gives CDR1 SEHNR, CDR2 FQNEAQ (reference sequence). The CDR3 here is CASSLGASGTANTGELFF. The CDR3 coding sequence is TGTGCCAGCAGCCTCGGGGCTTCCGGGACAGCAAACACCGGGGAGCTGTTTTTT.

This clonotype has ten or more counts. This sequence joins TRBV27 and TRBJ1-6; TRBD1 agrees at 8 bases. The length of the CDR3 is 15 residues. CDR1 MNHEY and CDR2 SMNVEV come from the germline V gene (reference sequence). Germline trimming cut 7 bases from V and 13 bases from J; bases unmatched to any gene: 15. CDR3 sequence: CASKKSTGGISPLHF. For the CDR3, the DNA is TGTGCCAGCAAGAAATCCACAGGGGGAATTTCGCCCCTCCACTTT.

This clonotype was recorded many times. This chain uses TRBV7-2 with TRBJ2-7, with D possibly TRBD1 on 5 matching bases. Trimming removed 5 bases from V and 3 bases from J, with 11 bases in between. Germline lookup yields CDR1 SGHTA and CDR2 FQGNSA. The CDR3 sequence is 13 residues long. CDR3 DNA sequence: TGTGCCAGCAGCGTGAAGGGGAACTACGAGCAGTACTTC. Amino acids: CASSVKGNYEQYF.

There are many counts of this clonotype. This chain links TRBV9 with TRBJ1-2, with a possible D match to TRBD1 (5 bases). V lost 0 bases, J lost 4 bases, and 16 bases lay in between. The germline V gene encodes CDR1 SGDLS and CDR2 YYNGEE. This CDR3 is 16 amino acids long. In DNA, the CDR3 is TGTGCCAGCAGCGTAGCCCACAAAGACAGCGGCTATGGCTACACCTTC. Translation: CASSVAHKDSGYGYTF.

This clonotype occurred many times. V usage is TRBV6-6 and J usage is TRBJ2-1, with 9 bases identical to TRBD2. The CDR3 runs 14 residues. Germline lookup yields CDR1 MNHNY and CDR2 SVGAGI (reference sequence). The V and J ends lost 8 bases and 6 bases, in that order; junction bases with no gene match: 8. Here the CDR3 DNA reads TGTGCCAGCCTAGCGGGACTAGTCGCCAATGAGCAGTTCTTC. Amino acids: CASLAGLVANEQFF.

At least ten counts were recorded for this clonotype. This chain uses TRBV29-1 with TRBJ2-7; 9 bases line up with TRBD1. V trimming: 6 bases; J trimming: 3 bases; junction bases outside the gene matches: 6. This CDR3 spans 13 amino acids. Per the germline V gene, CDR1 is SQVTM and CDR2 is ANQGSEA. The CDR3 coding sequence is TGCAGCGTAGCCGGGACAGGGATCTACGAGCAGTACTTC. Protein product: CSVAGTGIYEQYF.

V is TRBV7-8 and J is TRBJ2-7; no clear D. CDR1 and CDR2 from the germline V gene are SGHVS and FQNEAQ. Trimming shortened V by 5 bases and J by 2 bases, and 10 bases separated the two germline ends. The length of the CDR3 is 13 residues. CDR3 nucleotide sequence: TGTGCCAGCAGCCCGACGATGCCCTACGAGCAGTACGTC. Translation gives CASSPTMPYEQYV.

This clonotype was counted ten times or more. The chain couples TRBV29-1 to TRBJ2-5; TRBD1 is a possible D gene (5 bases). The CDR3 consists of 13 residues. Between the trimmed V and J ends, which lost 1 base and 7 bases, there was a span of 13 bases. Germline CDR1 is SQVTM and CDR2 is ANQGSEA. CDR3 sequence (DNA): TGCAGCGTTGAAGTTGGTCGGCAGGGGACCCAGTACTTC. It codes for CSVEVGRQGTQYF.

This clonotype occurred many times. CDR3 coding DNA: TGTGCCAGCAGCCAACCCCGGGGTGGAGCCGATGAGCAGTTCTTC. Translated: CASSQPRGGADEQFF. The chain links TRBV3-1 to TRBJ2-1; TRBD2 might be the D (5 bases). The CDR3 contains 15 residues. V shed 2 bases and J shed 8 bases, with 16 bases lying between them. Germline-derived CDR1 and CDR2 are LGHDT and YNNKEL (reference sequence).

This clonotype was detected ten times or more. The J gene is TRBJ2-1, the V gene TRBV28, with D maybe TRBD1 (6 bases). V lost 7 bases, J lost 13 bases, and 20 bases lay in between. The CDR3 is made up of 13 amino acids. Germline loops: CDR1 MDHEN, CDR2 SYDVKM. CDR3 in DNA: TGTGCCAGCACCCAGACAGGCCCCTCGGATCAGTTCTTC. Translated, it gives CASTQTGPSDQFF.

This clonotype has a count of ten or more. J is TRBJ2-3 and V is TRBV18; D perhaps matches TRBD2 (5 bases). V lost 0 bases and J 1 base, leaving 8 bases between the germline ends. Germline V gives CDR1 KGHSH, CDR2 LQKENI. The length of the CDR3 is 15 residues. The CDR3, as DNA: TGTGCCAGCTCACCACCGCTGCGGGGCACAGATACGCAGTATTTT. Translated, it gives CASSPPLRGTDTQYF.

This clonotype is termed medium-sized. V gene TRBV4-3 combines with J gene TRBJ2-2; 7 bases are a match to TRBD2. This CDR3 has 17 residues. Germline-derived CDR1 and CDR2 are LGHNA and YSLEER. With 0 bases clipped from V and 3 bases from J, the junction kept 7 bases outside the gene matches. The CDR3 loop is CASSQDPAGDDTGELFF. CDR3 sequence (DNA): TGCGCCAGCAGCCAAGATCCGGCGGGAGACGACACCGGGGAGCTGTTTTTT.

This clonotype has a count of ten or more. The chain carries TRBV19 and TRBJ2-3; 11 positions agree with TRBD2. Per the germline V gene, CDR1 is LNHDA and CDR2 is SQIVND (reference sequence). The CDR3 contains 16 residues. Trimming cost V 1 base and J 2 bases; bases outside gene matches: 2. The CDR3 region has the DNA TGTGCCAGTAGTATAGGACTAGCGGGAATCACAGATACGCAGTATTTT. It codes for CASSIGLAGITDTQYF. Using reference TRBV19 and TRBJ2-3 for the parts outside the CDR3, the full variable domain is DGGITQSPKYLFRKEGQNVTLSCEQNLNHDAMYWYRQDPGQGLRLIYYSQIVNDFQKGDIAEGYSVSREKKESFPLTVTSAQKNPTAFYLCASSIGLAGITDTQYFGPGTRLTVL.

This clonotype was counted ten times or more. The chain joins TRBV4-2 to TRBJ2-7, with no clear D. Trimming stripped 2 bases from V and 0 bases from J, with 14 bases between. Per the germline V gene, CDR1 is LGHNA and CDR2 is YNFKEQ. The CDR3 length is 16 residues. The CDR3 coding sequence is TGTGCCAGCAGCCAAAGGATTTGGGAAAGCTCCTACGAGCAGTACTTC. Amino acid sequence: CASSQRIWESSYEQYF.

This clonotype was observed many times. The V and J genes are TRBV11-2 and TRBJ2-1; 8 bases are shared with TRBD1. The CDR3 spans 14 residues. Germline CDR1 is SGHAT and CDR2 is FQNNGV. Trimming at V came to 1 base and at J to 8 bases, leaving 4 bases not matched to a gene. The CDR3 DNA follows: TGTGCCAGCAGCTTAGCCCAGGGGGCACATGAGCAGTTCTTC. Its translation: CASSLAQGAHEQFF.

This clonotype has just a few counts. The chain is built from TRBV20-1 and TRBJ1-3; D gene ambiguous. The CDR3 totals 13 residues. Germline lookup yields CDR1 DFQATT and CDR2 SNEGSKA (reference sequence). V lost 5 bases and J lost 0, with 8 bases in between. CDR3 region: CSAPLDSGNTIYF. The DNA of the CDR3 is TGCAGTGCTCCCTTAGACTCTGGAAACACCATATATTTT.

This clonotype showed up many times. The chain recombines TRBV29-1 with TRBJ1-1; TRBD1 matches at 7 bases. After removal of 6 bases from V and 2 bases from J, the junction contained 12 bases not matched to a gene. CDR3 length: 15 amino acids. Germline CDR1 reads SQVTM; CDR2 reads ANQGSEA. This CDR3 is CSVGTTRDRNTEAFF. CDR3 nucleotide sequence: TGCAGCGTCGGAACGACCCGGGACAGAAACACTGAAGCTTTCTTT.

The sample holds a few counts of this clonotype. The junction does not match germline at one end; this may be a read error. V gene TRBV5-4 combines with J gene TRBJ2-5, with 13 bases identical to TRBD2. Germline V gene data show CDR1 as SGHNT and CDR2 as YYREEE (reference sequence). The CDR3 has 14 amino acids. Here the CDR3 reads CASSRGLAGEAQYF. In DNA, the CDR3 is TGTGCCAGCAGCCGTGGACTAGCGGGAGAGGCCCAGTACTTC.